A selection of T cell receptor beta chains follows, all from one sample in a study of metastatic and nonmetastatic thyroid tumors. TCRdb reanalyzed the PCR reads with MiXCR. In the table there are around 15,000 clones, approximately 25% of which are singletons. The sample taken for sequencing was tumor tissue. The source of these receptors is a male donor with papillary thyroid cancer or a benign thyroid nodule (not recorded which). Some clones in this sample may be carry-over from other donors' samples. The CDR3 runs from the conserved cysteine through the conserved F or W. A D gene is named only where the DNA matches it firmly. Size is stated for part of the rows, as once, few or many counts, or as a class when the clone is expanded.

D: NA; J: TRBJ2-6; size: NA; V: TRBV4-1; CDR3: CASSQDWGPGANVLTF; DNA: TGCGCCAGCAGCCAAGATTGGGGACCTGGGGCCAACGTCCTGACTTTC
D: NA; J: TRBJ1-1; size: NA; V: TRBV7-9; CDR3: CASSLGGANTEAFF; DNA: TGTGCCAGCAGCCTGGGGGGGGCGAACACTGAAGCTTTCTTT
D: TRBD2; J: TRBJ2-1; size: NA; V: TRBV28; CDR3: CASSLGTSGEQFF; DNA: TGTGCCAGCAGTTTGGGGACTAGCGGAGAGCAGTTCTTC
D: NA; J: TRBJ1-3; size: many; V: TRBV11-1; CDR3: CASSPTGTTYSGNTIYF; DNA: TGTGCCAGCAGCCCTACCGGGACGACCTACTCTGGAAACACCATATATTTT
D: NA; J: TRBJ1-2; size: many; V: TRBV20-1; CDR3: CRGGGGDYGYTF; DNA: TGCAGGGGAGGGGGGGGCGACTATGGCTACACCTTC
D: NA; J: TRBJ1-6; size: NA; V: TRBV11-2; CDR3: CASSLGYNSPLHF; DNA: TGTGCCAGCAGCTTAGGGTATAATTCACCCCTCCACTTT
D: NA; J: TRBJ1-1; size: NA; V: TRBV7-9; CDR3: CASILAIGEAFF; DNA: TGTGCCAGCATCTTGGCAATCGGTGAAGCTTTCTTT
D: TRBD1; J: TRBJ1-6; size: medium-sized; V: TRBV7-3; CDR3: CASSSPGTVLHF; DNA: TGTGCCAGCAGCTCACCCGGGACAGTCCTCCACTTT
D: TRBD2; J: TRBJ2-3; size: NA; V: TRBV11-3; CDR3: CASQGGGSPDAQYF; DNA: TGTGCCAGTCAAGGAGGCGGGAGTCCAGATGCGCAGTATTTT
D: NA; J: TRBJ1-1; size: many; V: TRBV3-1; CDR3: CASSQTRATEAFF; DNA: TGTGCCAGCAGCCAAACTAGGGCCACTGAAGCTTTCTTT
D: NA; J: TRBJ2-7; size: few; V: TRBV2; CDR3: CASSEGTAGEQYF; DNA: TGTGCCAGCAGTGAGGGGACGGCAGGGGAGCAGTACTTC
D: NA; J: TRBJ2-4; size: many; V: TRBV19; CDR3: CASSTRGGNIQYF; DNA: TGTGCCAGTAGTACCAGGGGGGGAAACATTCAGTACTTC
D: NA; J: TRBJ1-4; size: NA; V: TRBV7-8; CDR3: CASSLLHPQDGGAELFF; DNA: TGTGCCAGCAGCTTACTCCACCCTCAAGACGGCGGTGCGGAACTGTTTTTT
D: NA; J: TRBJ2-3; size: many; V: TRBV29-1; CDR3: CSVSIGVLSTDTQYF; DNA: TGCAGCGTTAGTATCGGGGTTCTTAGCACAGATACGCAGTATTTT
D: NA; J: TRBJ2-7; size: many; V: TRBV30; CDR3: CAWSVPYGYEQYF; DNA: TGTGCCTGGAGTGTCCCCTATGGCTACGAGCAGTACTTC
D: TRBD1; J: TRBJ2-7; size: few; V: TRBV12-3/TRBV12-4; CDR3: CASSFSGGSAQYF; DNA: TGTGCCAGCAGTTTTTCAGGGGGATCGGCGCAGTACTTC
D: NA; J: TRBJ2-3; size: many; V: TRBV7-3; CDR3: CASSLTAGTSTDTQYF; DNA: TGTGCCAGCAGCTTAACAGCGGGGACAAGCACAGATACGCAGTATTTT
D: NA; J: TRBJ2-2; size: NA; V: TRBV9; CDR3: CASSLWDGGTGELFF; DNA: TGTGCCAGCAGCTTATGGGACGGAGGGACCGGGGAGCTGTTTTTT
D: NA; J: TRBJ2-7; size: few; V: TRBV4-1; CDR3: CASSRFLGLYYEQYF; DNA: TGCGCCAGCAGCCGCTTTCTGGGACTTTACTACGAGCAGTACTTC
D: NA; J: TRBJ2-7; size: NA; V: TRBV6-5; CDR3: CASSSFVVGGEQYF; DNA: TGTGCCAGCAGTTCGTTTGTTGTTGGGGGCGAGCAGTACTTC
D: TRBD2; J: TRBJ2-7; size: few; V: TRBV12-3/TRBV12-4; CDR3: CASSSSGRGSYEQYF; DNA: TGTGCCAGCAGTTCTAGCGGGAGAGGGTCCTACGAGCAGTACTTC
D: NA; J: TRBJ1-2; size: many; V: TRBV4-2; CDR3: CASSQVGRADGYTF; DNA: TGTGCCAGCAGCCAAGTAGGCAGGGCGGATGGCTACACCTTC
D: NA; J: TRBJ2-3; size: many; V: TRBV28; CDR3: CASSSFHRDRDTQYF; DNA: TGTGCCAGCAGTTCATTTCACCGGGACCGAGATACGCAGTATTTT
D: NA; J: TRBJ2-1; size: NA; V: TRBV13; CDR3: CASSSKLGEARLVGNEQFF; DNA: TGTGCCAGCAGCTCAAAGTTGGGGGAAGCTAGGCTAGTGGGCAATGAGCAGTTCTTC
D: NA; J: TRBJ2-1; size: many; V: TRBV9; CDR3: CASSGWGSDEQFF; DNA: TGTGCCAGCAGCGGTTGGGGCTCGGATGAGCAGTTCTTC
D: TRBD1; J: TRBJ1-2; size: many; V: TRBV3-1; CDR3: CASSQRGTDYGYTF; DNA: TGTGCCAGCAGCCAAAGGGGGACAGACTATGGCTACACCTTC
D: NA; J: TRBJ1-1; size: few; V: TRBV7-3; CDR3: CASSFKSGHTEAFF; DNA: TGTGCCAGCAGCTTCAAATCAGGGCACACTGAAGCTTTCTTT
D: NA; J: TRBJ2-1; size: many; V: TRBV20-1; CDR3: CSASRTETRDNEQFF; DNA: TGCAGTGCTAGCCGGACGGAGACTCGTGACAATGAGCAGTTCTTC
D: NA; J: TRBJ2-7; size: once; V: TRBV7-9; CDR3: CASSLAARGVEQYF; DNA: TGTGCCAGCAGCTTAGCAGCTAGGGGGGTCGAGCAGTACTTC
D: TRBD2; J: TRBJ2-7; size: NA; V: TRBV20-1; CDR3: CSSVLAGGRVYEQYF; DNA: TGCAGTTCTGTCCTAGCGGGAGGAAGAGTCTACGAGCAGTACTTC
D: NA; J: TRBJ2-3; size: few; V: TRBV10-3; CDR3: CASLDFITDTQYF; DNA: TGTGCCAGCCTGGACTTCATCACGGATACGCAGTATTTT
D: NA; J: TRBJ2-1; size: many; V: TRBV4-1; CDR3: CASTPGGLNYNEQFF; DNA: TGCGCCAGCACCCCTGGGGGGTTAAACTACAATGAGCAGTTCTTC
D: NA; J: TRBJ1-4; size: many; V: TRBV12-3/TRBV12-4; CDR3: CASSPQATNEKLFF; DNA: TGTGCCAGCAGTCCACAGGCAACTAATGAAAAACTGTTTTTT